A selection of T cell receptor beta chains follows, all from one sample in a study of blood T cell repertoires in COVID-19. The method was immunoSEQ multiplex PCR; TCRdb's version includes in-frame clones alone and lacks a portion of them. The sample has around 100,000 clones, about 85% seen once. The sequenced material came from peripheral blood. These receptors were obtained from a woman in her seventies with active or convalescent COVID-19. Each CDR3 is given with its conserved first and last residue. The D gene is left open where the match is weak. Only part of the rows carry a size: once, few, many, or a class if the clone is expanded.

cdr3_nt cdr3_aa j_call v_call clone_size cdr3_length d_call
TGTGCCAGCAGCCCGCGGGTGGGGGCGGGTGAGCAGTTCTTC CASSPRVGAGEQFF TRBJ2-1 TRBV7-2 NA 14 NA
TGTGCCAGCTCACCCGACAGGTCGGGGGAGACCCAGTACTTC CASSPDRSGETQYF TRBJ2-5 TRBV18 NA 14 NA
TGTGCCAGCTCAGCTGGCCATCTTAACTCCTACGAGCAGTACTTC CASSAGHLNSYEQYF TRBJ2-7 TRBV18 NA 15 NA
TGTGCCAGCAGCTTAGTACGGACAGGGTTTGGGGCAGATACGCAGTATTTT CASSLVRTGFGADTQYF TRBJ2-3 TRBV7-9 NA 17 TRBD1
TGTGCCAGCAGCAAGACAGGGGGCTGCACTGAAGCTTTCTTT CASSKTGGCTEAFF TRBJ1-1 TRBV21-1 NA 14 NA
TGTGCCAGCAGCTTAGGGCGCAGGACCTACGAGCAGTACTTC CASSLGRRTYEQYF TRBJ2-7 TRBV7-2 NA 14 NA
TGTGCCAGCAGCTACTCAGGGACAGAGGAAGAGACCCAGTACTTC CASSYSGTEEETQYF TRBJ2-5 TRBV5-5 NA 15 TRBD1
TGCAGCGTTGAACGGCACCTGGAGATGGTGGGCAAAAACATTCAGTACTTC CSVERHLEMVGKNIQYF TRBJ2-4 TRBV29-1 NA 17 NA
TGCGCCAGCAGCTTGTTGACAGGGTCTTTGTATGAGCAGTTCTTC CASSLLTGSLYEQFF TRBJ2-1 TRBV5-1 few 15 TRBD1
TGCGCCAGCACTATAAGGCCTGTGGGGGAGGTCGGAACAGATACGCAGTATTTT CASTIRPVGEVGTDTQYF TRBJ2-3 TRBV5-1 NA 18 NA
TGTGCCAGCAGCCCGGACGGGAACTACGAGCAGTACTTC CASSPDGNYEQYF TRBJ2-7 TRBV7-9 NA 13 NA
TGTGCCAGCAGCGTAGATCCATTTATGGGAGACAATGAGCAGTTCTTC CASSVDPFMGDNEQFF TRBJ2-1 TRBV9 NA 16 NA
TGTGCCAGCAGTGAACATGGGGAGGACAGCTACACCTTC CASSEHGEDSYTF TRBJ1-2 TRBV2 NA 13 NA
TGTGCCAGCAGCTTGGGGGGGGACACTGAAGCTTTCTTT CASSLGGDTEAFF TRBJ1-1 TRBV11-3 NA 13 NA
TGTGCCAGCAGTTTATGGGTGGGGGGGTACAATGAGCAGTTCTTC CASSLWVGGYNEQFF TRBJ2-1 TRBV27 once 15 TRBD2
TGTGCCAGCAGTGACGAACAGCGGGGGGGCCGGGGTGAGCAGTTCTTC CASSDEQRGGRGEQFF TRBJ2-1 TRBV6-4 NA 16 TRBD2
TGTGCCAGCAGCTTAGAGGGACAGATGGAAGCTTTCTTT CASSLEGQMEAFF TRBJ1-1 TRBV7-9 NA 13 TRBD1
TGTGCCAGCAGCCCACACACCCCCTACGAGCAGTACTTC CASSPHTPYEQYF TRBJ2-7 TRBV28 NA 13 NA
TGTGCCAGCAGCTTAGCGCGCGAGCAGTACTTC CASSLAREQYF TRBJ2-7 TRBV7-2 few 11 NA
TGTGCCAGCAGTCCGGACAGGGGGGTCGGTGGCTACACCTTC CASSPDRGVGGYTF TRBJ1-2 TRBV6-1 NA 14 TRBD1
TGTGCCAGCAGTTATATCAATGAGCAGTTCTTC CASSYINEQFF TRBJ2-1 TRBV6-5 NA 11 NA
TGCGCCAGCAGTTTCCAGCAAGAGACCCAGTACTTC CASSFQQETQYF TRBJ2-5 TRBV5-1 once 12 NA